Listed below are T cell receptor beta chains from one sample, sequenced in a study of blood T cell repertoires in COVID-19. Measured with immunoSEQ multiplex PCR; TCRdb has only the in-frame clones, and not every one. The sample holds around 130,000 clones, over 80% seen once. The specimen sequenced was peripheral blood. These receptors were collected from an elderly woman with acute or convalescent COVID-19. The CDR3 runs from the conserved cysteine through the conserved F or W. Fields, in order: V gene, D gene, J gene, clone size, CDR3 protein, CDR3 DNA. The D gene is left open where the match is weak. Not every row has a clone size; where given, it reads once, few, many or a size class.

v_call: TRBV27; d_call: TRBD1; j_call: TRBJ1-2; clone_size: NA; cdr3_aa: CASSLRRGIQYGYTF; cdr3_nt: TGTGCCAGCAGTTTACGCAGGGGGATCCAGTATGGCTACACCTTC
v_call: TRBV9; d_call: NA; j_call: TRBJ1-2; clone_size: few; cdr3_aa: CASSVDGKLTNYGYTF; cdr3_nt: TGTGCCAGCAGCGTAGACGGGAAGCTAACTAACTATGGCTACACCTTC
v_call: TRBV12-3/TRBV12-4; d_call: NA; j_call: TRBJ2-7; clone_size: NA; cdr3_aa: CASSFGQSYEQYF; cdr3_nt: TGTGCCAGCAGTTTCGGACAGTCCTACGAGCAGTACTTC
v_call: TRBV30; d_call: TRBD1; j_call: TRBJ1-5; clone_size: NA; cdr3_aa: CAWGQGRGQPQHF; cdr3_nt: TGTGCCTGGGGACAGGGGAGGGGTCAGCCCCAGCATTTT
v_call: TRBV20-1; d_call: TRBD1; j_call: TRBJ1-2; clone_size: NA; cdr3_aa: CSASSDRVGYGYTF; cdr3_nt: TGCAGTGCTAGTAGCGACAGGGTGGGCTATGGCTACACCTTC
v_call: TRBV6-6; d_call: NA; j_call: TRBJ2-5; clone_size: NA; cdr3_aa: CASSYRTEETQYF; cdr3_nt: TGTGCCAGCAGTTACCGGACAGAAGAGACCCAGTACTTC
v_call: TRBV19; d_call: NA; j_call: TRBJ1-3; clone_size: NA; cdr3_aa: CASSIPTEYSLSGNTIYF; cdr3_nt: TGTGCCAGTAGTATACCCACAGAGTATAGTCTCTCTGGAAACACCATATATTTT
v_call: TRBV7-6; d_call: NA; j_call: TRBJ1-5; clone_size: NA; cdr3_aa: CASSLGLEQPQHF; cdr3_nt: TGTGCCAGCAGCCTCGGATTGGAGCAGCCCCAGCATTTT
v_call: TRBV2; d_call: TRBD2; j_call: TRBJ2-2; clone_size: NA; cdr3_aa: CASRGAPSGGPSDTGELFF; cdr3_nt: TGTGCCAGCAGGGGTGCACCTAGCGGGGGACCTTCGGACACCGGGGAGCTGTTTTTT
v_call: TRBV5-5; d_call: TRBD1; j_call: TRBJ1-2; clone_size: NA; cdr3_aa: CASSRGQGKSEGYTF; cdr3_nt: TGTGCCAGCAGCAGGGGACAGGGGAAATCGGAGGGCTACACCTTC
v_call: TRBV7-9; d_call: TRBD1; j_call: TRBJ1-3; clone_size: NA; cdr3_aa: CASSLGTAGNTIYF; cdr3_nt: TGTGCCAGCAGCTTGGGGACAGCTGGAAACACCATATATTTT
v_call: TRBV7-2; d_call: NA; j_call: TRBJ2-5; clone_size: NA; cdr3_aa: CASSLALPETQYF; cdr3_nt: TGTGCCAGCAGCTTAGCGCTACCAGAGACCCAGTACTTC
v_call: TRBV11-2; d_call: TRBD2; j_call: TRBJ2-1; clone_size: NA; cdr3_aa: CASSLRLAGNEQFF; cdr3_nt: TGTGCCAGCAGCTTACGGCTAGCGGGAAATGAGCAGTTCTTC
v_call: TRBV7-9; d_call: NA; j_call: TRBJ1-1; clone_size: NA; cdr3_aa: CASRPDSTTEAFF; cdr3_nt: TGTGCCAGCAGGCCGGACTCGACCACTGAAGCTTTCTTT
v_call: TRBV7-9; d_call: NA; j_call: TRBJ2-7; clone_size: NA; cdr3_aa: CASSYTDSSPYSYEQYF; cdr3_nt: TGTGCCAGCAGCTATACGGACAGCTCTCCATACTCCTACGAGCAGTACTTC
v_call: TRBV10-2; d_call: TRBD1; j_call: TRBJ1-2; clone_size: NA; cdr3_aa: CASSEDRVHGYTF; cdr3_nt: TGCGCCAGCAGTGAGGACAGGGTACATGGCTACACCTTC
v_call: TRBV5-6; d_call: NA; j_call: TRBJ2-1; clone_size: few; cdr3_aa: CASSLGWLAGNEQFF; cdr3_nt: TGTGCCAGCAGCTTGGGGTGGCTAGCTGGTAATGAGCAGTTCTTC
v_call: TRBV4-3; d_call: TRBD1; j_call: TRBJ1-4; clone_size: NA; cdr3_aa: CASSQDRGHGEKLFF; cdr3_nt: TGCGCCAGCAGCCAAGACAGGGGGCATGGTGAAAAACTGTTTTTT
v_call: TRBV6-4; d_call: NA; j_call: TRBJ2-7; clone_size: NA; cdr3_aa: CASRTTSGFSSYEQYF; cdr3_nt: TGTGCCAGCAGGACCACTTCAGGGTTCTCCTCCTACGAGCAGTACTTC
v_call: TRBV7-3; d_call: TRBD2; j_call: TRBJ2-1; clone_size: NA; cdr3_aa: CASSPRTSGASSYNEQFF; cdr3_nt: TGTGCCAGCAGCCCCCGGACTAGCGGAGCGAGCTCCTACAATGAGCAGTTCTTC
v_call: TRBV2; d_call: NA; j_call: TRBJ2-7; clone_size: NA; cdr3_aa: CASSRPDSSYEQYF; cdr3_nt: TGTGCCAGCAGCCGGCCCGACAGTTCCTACGAGCAGTACTTC
v_call: TRBV3-1/TRBV3-2; d_call: TRBD2; j_call: TRBJ2-3; clone_size: once; cdr3_aa: CASSPAGSGGARDTQYF; cdr3_nt: TGTGCCAGCAGCCCCGCCGGCAGCGGGGGGGCGAGGGATACGCAGTATTTT
v_call: TRBV2; d_call: NA; j_call: TRBJ1-4; clone_size: NA; cdr3_aa: CASSVRRELFF; cdr3_nt: TGTGCCAGCAGTGTGAGGCGGGAACTGTTTTTT
v_call: TRBV10-1; d_call: NA; j_call: TRBJ1-5; clone_size: NA; cdr3_aa: CASPLGGDQPQHF; cdr3_nt: TGCGCCAGCCCCCTGGGGGGGGATCAGCCCCAGCATTTT
v_call: TRBV5-1; d_call: NA; j_call: TRBJ1-4; clone_size: NA; cdr3_aa: CASSLRSPNEKLFF; cdr3_nt: TGCGCCAGCAGCTTGAGAAGCCCTAATGAAAAACTGTTTTTT
v_call: TRBV9; d_call: NA; j_call: TRBJ2-3; clone_size: few; cdr3_aa: CASSPFGSATDTQYF; cdr3_nt: TGTGCCAGCAGCCCTTTTGGGAGCGCCACAGATACGCAGTATTTT
v_call: TRBV5-4; d_call: NA; j_call: TRBJ1-2; clone_size: NA; cdr3_aa: CASSLDGISNGYTF; cdr3_nt: TGTGCCAGCAGCTTGGACGGGATTTCCAATGGCTACACCTTC
v_call: TRBV5-1; d_call: TRBD1; j_call: TRBJ2-1; clone_size: few; cdr3_aa: CASKRGWGQGNEQFF; cdr3_nt: TGCGCCAGCAAGCGAGGATGGGGACAGGGGAATGAGCAGTTCTTC
v_call: TRBV12-3/TRBV12-4; d_call: TRBD1; j_call: TRBJ2-7; clone_size: few; cdr3_aa: CASRRQGVGEQYF; cdr3_nt: TGTGCCAGCAGGAGACAGGGAGTGGGCGAGCAGTACTTC
v_call: TRBV5-5; d_call: NA; j_call: TRBJ1-6; clone_size: NA; cdr3_aa: CASSLAAGSYNSPLHF; cdr3_nt: TGTGCCAGCAGCTTGGCCGCGGGCTCCTATAATTCACCCCTCCACTTT